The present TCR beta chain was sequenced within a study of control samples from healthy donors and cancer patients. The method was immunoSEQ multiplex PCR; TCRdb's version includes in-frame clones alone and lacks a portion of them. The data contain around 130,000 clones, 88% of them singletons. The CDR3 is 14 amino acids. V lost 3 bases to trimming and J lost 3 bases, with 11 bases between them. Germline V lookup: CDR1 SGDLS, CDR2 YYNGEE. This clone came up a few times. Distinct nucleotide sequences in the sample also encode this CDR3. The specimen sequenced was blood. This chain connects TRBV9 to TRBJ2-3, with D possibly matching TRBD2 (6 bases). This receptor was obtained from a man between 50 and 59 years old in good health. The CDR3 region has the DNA TGTGCCAGCAGCGCCATGGGGGGAACAGATACGCAGTATTTT. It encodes CASSAMGGTDTQYF.